A single sample gave rise to the 24 T cell receptor beta chains below, sequenced in a study of shared clonotypes between healthy human individuals (dated by TCRdb to the early 2020s). Libraries were made using the immunoSEQ multiplex PCR assay. TCRdb carries this immuneACCESS record with in-frame sequences only. Its versions omit some clonotypes, under half of them owing to an unresolved V gene in the studies checked, with the rest unexplained. This sample lists roughly 2 million clones; almost 96% were detected once. The leading ten clones occupy roughly 0.13% of the sample. Sequencing was performed on naive CD4+ T cells sorted from blood. This sample's cell subset or site label indicates: CD45RA+ positively selected. All receptors derive from a man younger than 35 in good health.

The chain joins TRBV7-9 to TRBJ2-1; 9 bases align to TRBD2. The CDR3 is made up of 16 amino acids. Per germline, CDR1 SEHNR and CDR2 FQNEAQ (reference sequence). V lost 5 bases to trimming and J lost 6 bases; unmatched junction nucleotides: 11. The CDR3 coding sequence is TGTGCCAGCAGCCCCGTAGCGGGAGTCGTCTCCAATGAGCAGTTCTTC. Protein: CASSPVAGVVSNEQFF. Looking up the rest from reference TRBV7-9 and TRBJ2-1 gives the full variable domain: DTGVSQNPRHKITKRGQNVTFRCDPISEHNRLYWYRQTLGQGPEFLTYFQNEAQLEKSRLLSDRFSAERPKGSFSTLEIQRTEQGDSAMYLCASSPVAGVVSNEQFFGPGTRLTVL.

Only one count was recorded for this clone. V usage is TRBV6-5 and J usage is TRBJ2-3, with no clear D. The V end lost 5 bases, the J end lost 4 bases, and 13 bases lay between the germline ends. Looked up from germline, CDR1 is MNHEY and CDR2 is SVGAGI. This CDR3 contains 14 residues. The CDR3 is CASSPCVRADTQYF. As DNA, the CDR3 is TGTGCCAGCAGTCCATGTGTTCGAGCAGATACGCAGTATTTT.

This clone was observed a handful of times. The chain employs TRBV18 and TRBJ1-6; 7 nucleotides line up with TRBD1. The V and J ends lost 6 bases and 5 bases, in that order; junction bases with no gene match: 4. CDR3 size: 14 residues. CDR1 and CDR2 from the germline V gene are KGHSH and LQKENI. The DNA for the CDR3 is TGTGCCAGCTCCCTCGGACAGGATAATTCACCCCTCCACTTT. Translated: CASSLGQDNSPLHF.

The rearrangement uses TRBV28 and TRBJ1-2; no definite D call. This CDR3 has 13 amino acids. Trimming shortened V by 6 bases and J by 2 bases, and 10 bases separated the two germline ends. Looked up from germline, CDR1 is MDHEN and CDR2 is SYDVKM. As DNA, the CDR3 is TGTGCCAGCAGAGAGAGGGAAAACTATGGCTACACCTTC. Encoded protein: CASRERENYGYTF.

V gene TRBV29-1 combines with J gene TRBJ2-7; 11 bases are a match to TRBD2. CDR1 is SQVTM and CDR2 is ANQGSEA in the germline V gene. There are 14 residues in the CDR3. J was trimmed by 2 bases and V by 7 bases; bases with no gene match: 7. In nucleotides, the CDR3 is TGCAGCGCCTTGACTAGCGGGGCCCCCTACGAGCAGTACTTC. The encoded protein is CSALTSGAPYEQYF.

There are a few counts of this clone. The chain recombines TRBV6-6 with TRBJ1-5, with D possibly being TRBD1 (6 bases). This CDR3 spans 13 amino acids. The V end lost 7 bases, the J end lost 6 bases, and 13 bases lay between the germline ends. CDR1 MNHNY and CDR2 SVGAGI come from the germline V gene (reference sequence). The CDR3 here is CASTKGGSQPQHF. DNA of the CDR3: TGTGCCAGCACCAAGGGGGGTAGTCAGCCCCAGCATTTT.

This chain connects TRBV10-3 to TRBJ1-6; the D is unclear. CDR1 and CDR2 (germline): ENHRY, SYGVKD. The CDR3 sequence is 15 residues long. The V gene lost 0 bases and the J gene lost 6 bases, with 9 bases spanning the gap. In DNA form, the CDR3 reads TGTGCCATCAGTGAGTCAGGTCCCAGTAATTCACCCCTCCACTTT. Encoded protein: CAISESGPSNSPLHF.

Of note for this clone: Other DNA sequences from this sample encode an identical CDR3 as well. The V gene is TRBV7-9, the J gene TRBJ2-2; no definite D call. Germline CDR1 reads SEHNR; CDR2 reads FQNEAQ (reference sequence). V lost 2 bases to trimming and J lost 4 bases, with 2 bases between them. The CDR3 covers 12 residues. The DNA for the CDR3 is TGTGCCAGCAGCTTACTCACCGGGGAGCTGTTTTTT. Its protein is CASSLLTGELFF.

The rearrangement joins TRBV7-2 to TRBJ1-6; possibly TRBD1 for D (5 bases). The germline V and J ends were trimmed by 1 base and 8 bases, with 12 bases remaining between them. The CDR3 has 15 amino acids. Looked up from germline, CDR1 is SGHTA and CDR2 is FQGNSA. This CDR3 is CASSLVRQGDSPLHF. The CDR3 DNA sequence: TGTGCCAGCAGCTTAGTAAGGCAGGGCGATTCACCCCTCCACTTT.

The chain has TRBV28 and TRBJ2-2; 9 bases agree with TRBD1. In germline, CDR1 is MDHEN, CDR2 SYDVKM. The ends lost 6 bases at V and 3 bases at J; junction bases unmatched: 5. This CDR3 region has 15 residues. Written as DNA, the CDR3 is TGTGCCAGCAGGAGGGGGGACAGGGACACCGGGGAGCTGTTTTTT. Its translation: CASRRGDRDTGELFF.

V usage is TRBV11-2 and J usage is TRBJ2-5; TRBD1 or TRBD2 may be the D gene (5 bases each). Germline V gene data show CDR1 as SGHAT and CDR2 as FQNNGV. The CDR3 length is 17 residues. V was pared by 1 base and J by 5 bases, with 20 bases between. The CDR3 bases are TGTGCCAGCAGCTTAGGGGTCCGGGGCCAAACCGGGGAGACCCAGTACTTC. As protein: CASSLGVRGQTGETQYF. The complete variable domain, with remaining parts taken from reference TRBV11-2 and TRBJ2-5, reads EAGVAQSPRYKIIEKRQSVAFWCNPISGHATLYWYQQILGQGPKLLIQFQNNGVVDDSQLPKDRFSAERLKGVDSTLKIQPAKLEDSAVYLCASSLGVRGQTGETQYFGPGTRLLVL.

V usage is TRBV6-1 and J usage is TRBJ1-3, with 8 bases matching TRBD1. Germline trimming cut 8 bases from V and 0 bases from J; bases unmatched to any gene: 3. Per germline, CDR1 MNHNS and CDR2 SASEGT. This CDR3 spans 14 amino acids. The CDR3 sequence is CASGQGYSGNTIYF. In DNA, the CDR3 is TGTGCCAGCGGACAGGGTTACTCTGGAAACACCATATATTTT.

The chain recombines TRBV19 with TRBJ2-7; tentatively, D is TRBD1 or TRBD2 (5 bases each). CDR1 is LNHDA, CDR2 SQIVND, per germline (reference sequence). The CDR3 consists of 15 residues. The V and J ends lost 5 bases and 2 bases respectively, with 16 bases between them. In nucleotides, the CDR3 is TGTGCCAGTAGTTATACCGGGACCGAGACCTACGAGCAGTACTTC. Protein sequence: CASSYTGTETYEQYF. Combining the CDR3 with reference TRBV19 and TRBJ2-7 gives the whole variable domain DGGITQSPKYLFRKEGQNVTLSCEQNLNHDAMYWYRQDPGQGLRLIYYSQIVNDFQKGDIAEGYSVSREKKESFPLTVTSAQKNPTAFYLCASSYTGTETYEQYFGPGTRLTVT.

This clone showed up just a few times. This chain links TRBV6-6 with TRBJ2-7, with 7 bases that match TRBD1. Germline CDR1 is MNHNY and CDR2 is SVGAGI (reference sequence). V was clipped by 6 bases and J by 3 bases; unmatched bases: 8. The CDR3 spans 14 residues. Here the CDR3 DNA reads TGTGCCAGCAGCCTACCTGGGACAGTCTACGAGCAGTACTTC. The encoded protein is CASSLPGTVYEQYF.

This chain joins TRBV5-1 and TRBJ1-1; D is possibly TRBD1 (6 bases). The CDR3 spans 13 residues. Germline CDR1 is SGHRS and CDR2 is YFSETQ. Here the CDR3 DNA reads TGCGTTTCTTCCCAGGGGTTGAACACTGAAGCTTTCTTT. Protein sequence: CVSSQGLNTEAFF.

Concerning this clone: The same CDR3 can be traced to other DNA sequences in this sample. The chain carries TRBV5-1 and TRBJ2-3, with TRBD2 as a possible D gene (5 bases). Deletions cut 0 bases from V and 0 bases from J, with 8 bases between. This CDR3 has 15 amino acids. Looked up from germline, CDR1 is SGHRS and CDR2 is YFSETQ. CDR3 sequence reads: CASSLEGGSTDTQYF. DNA of the CDR3: TGCGCCAGCAGCTTGGAAGGCGGGAGCACAGATACGCAGTATTTT.

This clone was counted once. The chain carries TRBV7-9 and TRBJ2-1, with 13 bases identical to TRBD2. CDR1 is SEHNR and CDR2 is FQNEAQ in the germline V gene (reference sequence). This CDR3 spans 16 amino acids. V trimming: 5 bases; J trimming: 6 bases; junction bases outside the gene matches: 7. The CDR3 DNA is TGTGCCAGCAGCCCGCGCGGGACTAGCGGGGCCAATGAGCAGTTCTTC. Amino acid sequence: CASSPRGTSGANEQFF.

This clone was detected once. The J gene is TRBJ2-1, the V gene TRBV30, with 7 bases lining up with TRBD1. This CDR3 spans 14 amino acids. Losses at the gene ends were 4 bases for V and 0 bases for J; bases not matched to a gene: 3. Germline CDR1 is GTSNPN and CDR2 is SVGIG (reference sequence). For the CDR3, the DNA is TGTGCCTGGACCCGGGACAGCTCCTACAATGAGCAGTTCTTC. Translated: CAWTRDSSYNEQFF.

Points on this clone: Other DNA sequences of this sample code for an identical CDR3. The V gene is TRBV5-1, the J gene TRBJ1-5, with TRBD1 as a possible D gene (5 bases). Trimming removed 0 bases at V and 6 bases at J, with 10 bases between. This CDR3 contains 14 residues. CDR1 and CDR2 (germline): SGHRS, YFSETQ. For the CDR3, the DNA is TGCGCCAGCAGCTTGGGGGGGACGGGTCAGCCCCAGCATTTT. It is translated as CASSLGGTGQPQHF.

The genes are TRBV5-1 and TRBJ1-1; 7 nucleotides match TRBD1. CDR3 length equals 15 residues. Per germline, CDR1 SGHRS and CDR2 YFSETQ. The J segment lost 2 bases and the V segment lost 4 bases, leaving 8 bases of the junction unmatched. The CDR3 is CASSTGQVINTEAFF. The CDR3 DNA sequence: TGCGCCAGCAGCACCGGACAGGTGATTAACACTGAAGCTTTCTTT.

This chain uses TRBV5-4 with TRBJ2-5; 7 nucleotides agree with TRBD1. The CDR3 has 14 amino acids. V trimming: 4 bases; J trimming: 3 bases; junction bases outside the gene matches: 6. Germline assignment: CDR1 SGHNT and CDR2 YYREEE (reference sequence). For the CDR3, the DNA is TGTGCCAGCAGCCGACTAACAGGGGAAGAGACCCAGTACTTC. Residues: CASSRLTGEETQYF.

The chain uses TRBV15 and TRBJ1-5, with D maybe TRBD1 (5 bases). The CDR3 is made up of 16 amino acids. CDR1 and CDR2 from the germline V gene are LNHNV and YYDKDF (reference sequence). Trimming left V 5 bases short and J 2 bases short, with 16 bases between. The CDR3 DNA reads as TGTGCCACCAGCCCCACGGTCCGGGACGGCAATCAGCCCCAGCATTTT. It translates to CATSPTVRDGNQPQHF.

The rearrangement links TRBV28 to TRBJ1-4; TRBD1 might be the D (5 bases). Germline V gene sequence: CDR1 MDHEN, CDR2 SYDVKM. The CDR3 has 15 residues. Trimming removed 5 bases at V and 7 bases at J, with 17 bases between. The CDR3 DNA is TGTGCCAGCAGTACCCCCAGGGACCGCGGTGAAAAACTGTTTTTT. Its translation is CASSTPRDRGEKLFF.

The chain has TRBV5-6 and TRBJ1-1, with TRBD1 matching over 11 bases. The CDR3 totals 16 residues. Germline CDR1 reads SGHDT; CDR2 reads YYEEEE. V lost 2 bases, J lost 5 bases, and 8 bases stayed unmatched. The CDR3 DNA follows: TGTGCCAGCAGCTTCGGGACAGGGGGGCCGAAGACTGAAGCTTTCTTT. It is translated as CASSFGTGGPKTEAFF.